The T cell receptor beta chain under discussion was sequenced for a study of memory CD4+ T cells and cytomegalovirus serostatus. Study summary: Of the healthy Belgian adults, fewer than 10 were CMV seropositive and 20 to 30 seronegative.

Worth noting for this clone: The antigen remains unidentified.

V was clipped by 7 bases and J by 4 bases; unmatched bases: 3. CDR1 is MDHEN and CDR2 is SYDVKM in the germline V gene. CDR3 length: 13 amino acids. Findings and limits, study-wide: Each of approximately 73 CMV-associated TCRbeta sequences occurred in one to five individuals. Suggested: most of the CMV-linked TCR signature lies in CD4+ memory cells.

Single viable CD3+CD4+CD8-CD45RO+ cells were sorted as the memory CD4+ T cells. After thawing, CD4+ T cells were positively selected. Libraries were prepared by immunoSEQ multiplex PCR; TCRdb keeps only in-frame clonotypes and omits some of them. The table includes about 92,000 clones, under 90% detected once. The chain has TRBV28 and TRBJ1-4; 7 nucleotides match TRBD1. Input material: memory CD4+ T cells from blood. This sequence was found in an adult in good health and CMV-seropositive. The CDR3 is CASNTGVNEKLFF. The CDR3 coding sequence is TGTGCCAGCAATACAGGGGTTAATGAAAAACTGTTTTTT.